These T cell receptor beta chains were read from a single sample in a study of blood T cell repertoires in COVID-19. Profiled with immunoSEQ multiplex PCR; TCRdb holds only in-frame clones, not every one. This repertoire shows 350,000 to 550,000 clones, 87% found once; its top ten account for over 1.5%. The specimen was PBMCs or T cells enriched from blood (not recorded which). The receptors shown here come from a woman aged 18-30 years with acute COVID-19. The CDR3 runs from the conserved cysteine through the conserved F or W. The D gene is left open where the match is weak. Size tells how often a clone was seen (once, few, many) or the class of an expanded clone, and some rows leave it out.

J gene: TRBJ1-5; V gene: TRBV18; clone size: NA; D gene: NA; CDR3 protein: CASSSAGYPNQPQHF; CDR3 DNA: TGTGCCAGCTCGTCGGCAGGGTACCCTAATCAGCCCCAGCATTTT
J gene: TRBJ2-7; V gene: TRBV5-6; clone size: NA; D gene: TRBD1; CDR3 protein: CASSVTGTYEQYF; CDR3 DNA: TGTGCCAGCAGCGTGACAGGGACCTACGAGCAGTACTTC
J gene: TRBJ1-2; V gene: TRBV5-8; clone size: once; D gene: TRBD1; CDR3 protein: CASSQAGTGMFHYGYTF; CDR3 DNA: TGTGCCAGCAGCCAAGCCGGGACAGGGATGTTTCACTATGGCTACACCTTC
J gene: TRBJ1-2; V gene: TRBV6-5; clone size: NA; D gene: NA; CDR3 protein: CASWGRGMGYTF; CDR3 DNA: TGTGCCAGCTGGGGCAGGGGTATGGGCTACACCTTC
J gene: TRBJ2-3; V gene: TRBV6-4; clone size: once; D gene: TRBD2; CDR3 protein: CASSEGVAGGGDTQYF; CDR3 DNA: TGTGCCAGCAGTGAGGGAGTAGCGGGAGGAGGAGATACGCAGTATTTT
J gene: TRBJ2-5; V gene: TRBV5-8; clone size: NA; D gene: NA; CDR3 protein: CASSLVSRQETQYF; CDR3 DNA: TGTGCCAGCAGCTTGGTGTCCAGACAAGAGACCCAGTACTTC
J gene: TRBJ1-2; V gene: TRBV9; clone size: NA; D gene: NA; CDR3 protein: CASSVVGQANYGYTF; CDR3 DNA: TGTGCCAGCAGCGTAGTCGGACAAGCAAACTATGGCTACACCTTC
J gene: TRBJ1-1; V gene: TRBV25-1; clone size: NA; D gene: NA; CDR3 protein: CASSDVRDTEAFF; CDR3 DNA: TGTGCCAGCAGTGATGTTCGAGACACTGAAGCTTTCTTT
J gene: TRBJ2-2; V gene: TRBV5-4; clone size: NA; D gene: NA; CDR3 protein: CASSLAGSGTGELFF; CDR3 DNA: TGTGCCAGCAGCTTGGCGGGGTCGGGAACCGGGGAGCTGTTTTTT
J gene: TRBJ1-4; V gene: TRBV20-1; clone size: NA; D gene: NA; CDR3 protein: CSASWEGEKLFF; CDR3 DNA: TGCAGTGCTAGTTGGGAGGGTGAAAAACTGTTTTTT
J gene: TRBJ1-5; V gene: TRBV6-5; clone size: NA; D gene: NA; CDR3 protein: CASRSRDGRNQPQHF; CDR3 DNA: TGTGCCAGCAGGTCGCGGGACGGCCGCAATCAGCCCCAGCATTTT
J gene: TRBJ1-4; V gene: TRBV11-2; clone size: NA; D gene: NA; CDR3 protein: CASSPGNNEKLFF; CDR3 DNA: TGTGCCAGCAGCCCGGGAAATAATGAAAAACTGTTTTTT
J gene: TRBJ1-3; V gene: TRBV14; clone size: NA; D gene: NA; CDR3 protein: CASSVTGYSGNTIYF; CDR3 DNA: TGTGCCAGCAGCGTTACAGGGTACTCTGGAAACACCATATATTTT
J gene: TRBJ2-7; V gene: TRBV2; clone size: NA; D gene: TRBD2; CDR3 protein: CASSEGLANYEQYF; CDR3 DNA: TGTGCCAGCAGTGAAGGACTAGCGAACTACGAGCAGTACTTC
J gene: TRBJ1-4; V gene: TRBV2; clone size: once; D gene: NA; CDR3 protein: CASSERQGYEKLFF; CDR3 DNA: TGTGCCAGCAGTGAAAGGCAGGGTTATGAAAAACTGTTTTTT
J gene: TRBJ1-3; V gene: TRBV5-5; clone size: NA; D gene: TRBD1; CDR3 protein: CASSFPDRGNTIYF; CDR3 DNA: TGTGCCAGCAGCTTTCCAGACAGGGGGAACACCATATATTTT
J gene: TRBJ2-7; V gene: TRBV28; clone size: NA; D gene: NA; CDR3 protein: CASSIPQGPEQYF; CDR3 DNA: TGTGCCAGCAGTATCCCTCAGGGCCCCGAGCAGTACTTC
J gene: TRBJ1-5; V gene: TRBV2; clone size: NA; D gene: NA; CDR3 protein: CASSVNGRQYQPQHF; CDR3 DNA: TGTGCCAGCAGTGTTAATGGCAGGCAGTATCAGCCCCAGCATTTT
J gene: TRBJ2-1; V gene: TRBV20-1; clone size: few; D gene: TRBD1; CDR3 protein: CSASWTGAYNEQFF; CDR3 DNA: TGCAGTGCTAGTTGGACAGGGGCGTACAATGAGCAGTTCTTC
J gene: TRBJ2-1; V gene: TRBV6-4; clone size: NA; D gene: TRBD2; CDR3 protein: CASSRLAGETYNEQFF; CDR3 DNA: TGTGCCAGCTCACGACTAGCGGGGGAAACGTACAATGAGCAGTTCTTC
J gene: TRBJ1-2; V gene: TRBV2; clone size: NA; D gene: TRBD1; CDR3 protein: CASSAQGAVGYTF; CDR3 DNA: TGTGCCAGCAGTGCCCAGGGGGCGGTTGGCTACACCTTC
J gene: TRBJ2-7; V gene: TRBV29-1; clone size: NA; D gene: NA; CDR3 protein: CSVERQGSSYEQYF; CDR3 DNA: TGCAGCGTTGAAAGGCAGGGGAGCTCCTACGAGCAGTACTTC
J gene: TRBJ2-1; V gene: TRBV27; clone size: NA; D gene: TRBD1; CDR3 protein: CATKRTGGNEQFF; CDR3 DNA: TGTGCCACTAAGAGGACAGGGGGCAATGAGCAGTTCTTC
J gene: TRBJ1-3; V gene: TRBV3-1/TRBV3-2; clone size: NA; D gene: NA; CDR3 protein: CASSQTTGGSGNTIYF; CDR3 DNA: TGTGCCAGCAGCCAGACCACGGGGGGATCTGGAAACACCATATATTTT
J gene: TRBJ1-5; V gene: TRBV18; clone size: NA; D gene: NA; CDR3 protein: CASSLTSRQKPNQPQHF; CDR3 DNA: TGTGCCAGCTCACTTACTTCCCGACAGAAACCTAATCAGCCCCAGCATTTT
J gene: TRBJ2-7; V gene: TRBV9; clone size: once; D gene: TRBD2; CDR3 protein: CASGRGDYEQYF; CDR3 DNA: TGTGCCAGCGGGAGGGGAGACTACGAGCAGTACTTC
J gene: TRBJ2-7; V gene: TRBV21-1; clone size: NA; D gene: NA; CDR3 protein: CASSKVGISGVSYEQYF; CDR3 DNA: TGTGCCAGCAGCAAAGTCGGGATAAGCGGGGTCTCCTACGAGCAGTACTTC
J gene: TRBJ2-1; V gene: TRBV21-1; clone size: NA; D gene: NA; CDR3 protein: CASSKVAVSGAYNEQFF; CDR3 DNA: TGTGCCAGCAGCAAAGTTGCGGTTAGCGGGGCGTACAATGAGCAGTTCTTC
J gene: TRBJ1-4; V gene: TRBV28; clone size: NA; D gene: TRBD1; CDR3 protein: CASKQGQGEKLFF; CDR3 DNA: TGTGCCAGCAAACAGGGGCAGGGTGAAAAACTGTTTTTT
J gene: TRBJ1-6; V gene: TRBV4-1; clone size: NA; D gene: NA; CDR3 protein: CASSQGASSYNSPLHF; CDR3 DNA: TGCGCCAGCAGCCAAGGGGCGAGCTCCTATAATTCACCCCTCCACTTT
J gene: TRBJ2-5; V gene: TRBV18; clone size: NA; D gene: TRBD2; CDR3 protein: CASSAGLIRETQYF; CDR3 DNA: TGTGCCAGCTCGGCGGGACTAATCAGAGAGACCCAGTACTTC
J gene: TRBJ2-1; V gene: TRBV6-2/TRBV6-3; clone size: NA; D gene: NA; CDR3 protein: CASSYSPQFNEQFF; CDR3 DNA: TGTGCCAGCAGTTACTCCCCCCAGTTTAATGAGCAGTTCTTC
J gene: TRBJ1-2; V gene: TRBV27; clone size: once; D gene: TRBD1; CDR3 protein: CASSLTPGQGILAGYTF; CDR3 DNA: TGTGCCAGCAGTTTAACCCCAGGACAGGGGATCCTCGCGGGCTACACCTTC
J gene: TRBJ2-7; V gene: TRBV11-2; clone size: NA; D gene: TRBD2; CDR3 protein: CASSLGGGFGEQYF; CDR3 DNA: TGTGCCAGCAGTCTCGGGGGGGGCTTTGGCGAGCAGTACTTC
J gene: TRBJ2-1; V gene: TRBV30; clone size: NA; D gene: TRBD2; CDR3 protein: CAWSPPGLASEQFF; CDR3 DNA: TGTGCCTGGTCTCCTCCGGGACTAGCATCTGAGCAGTTCTTC
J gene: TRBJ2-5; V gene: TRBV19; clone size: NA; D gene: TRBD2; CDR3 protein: CASSIGPSGSSETQYF; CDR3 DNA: TGTGCCAGTAGTATAGGCCCTAGCGGGAGTTCAGAGACCCAGTACTTC
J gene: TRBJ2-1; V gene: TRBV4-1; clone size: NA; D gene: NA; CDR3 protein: CASSQEPMGTKGFHEQFF; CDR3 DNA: TGCGCCAGCAGCCAAGAGCCAATGGGGACAAAGGGATTCCATGAGCAGTTCTTC
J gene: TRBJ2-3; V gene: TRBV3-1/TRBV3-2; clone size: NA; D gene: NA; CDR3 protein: CASSQAEAGAGDTQYF; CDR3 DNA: TGTGCCAGCAGCCAAGCCGAGGCGGGGGCGGGAGATACGCAGTATTTT
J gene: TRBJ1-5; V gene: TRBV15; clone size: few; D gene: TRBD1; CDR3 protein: CATSRDLQGAGQPQHF; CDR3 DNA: TGTGCCACCAGCAGAGATCTGCAGGGGGCAGGTCAGCCCCAGCATTTT
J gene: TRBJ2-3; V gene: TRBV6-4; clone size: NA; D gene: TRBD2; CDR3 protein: CASSEKAGSTDTQYF; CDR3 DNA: TGTGCCAGCAGTGAAAAAGCGGGGAGCACAGATACGCAGTATTTT
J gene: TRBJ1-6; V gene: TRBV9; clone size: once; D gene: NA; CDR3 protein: CASSVVKESPLHF; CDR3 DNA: TGTGCCAGCAGCGTAGTAAAGGAGTCACCCCTCCACTTT
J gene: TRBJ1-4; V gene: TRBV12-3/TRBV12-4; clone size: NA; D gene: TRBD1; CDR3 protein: CASSTGTVEKLFF; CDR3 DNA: TGTGCCAGCAGTACCGGGACAGTTGAAAAACTGTTTTTT
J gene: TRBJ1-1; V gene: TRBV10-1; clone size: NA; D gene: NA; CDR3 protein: CASSAGDGTEAFF; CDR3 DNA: TGCGCCAGCAGTGCAGGGGATGGGACTGAAGCTTTCTTT
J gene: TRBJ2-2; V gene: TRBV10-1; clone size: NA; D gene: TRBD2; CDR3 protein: CASRITAGLGPGELFF; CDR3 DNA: TGCGCCAGCAGAATAACCGCGGGACTAGGACCAGGGGAGCTGTTTTTT